The source of this TCR beta chain is a study of T cell clonality in common variable immunodeficiency. Notes on the study in general: Fewer deletions and N-nucleotide insertions were reportedly seen in common variable immunodeficiency TCR beta sequences.

CVID subjects had received replacement immunoglobulin for at least one year. This clone was picked up many times. The target antigen is unknown. The missing CDR3 end, 3 residues past where the read stops, is filled in from the germline J gene. Other DNA sequences in this specimen translate into the identical CDR3. Assay: immunoSEQ multiplex PCR; the TCRdb copy retains only in-frame clones and omits some. This sample carries about 33,000 clones, none of them present only once. The CDR3 length is 14 residues. V was cut by 4 bases and J by 6 bases, with 13 bases left in between. Germline-derived CDR1 and CDR2 are SNHLY and FYNNEI.

V gene TRBV2 combines with J gene TRBJ1-5, with unresolved D. Sequencing was performed on peripheral blood mononuclear cells. This sequence originates from a human donor with common variable immunodeficiency. The CDR3 spells CASSVWFAGQPQHF. Incomplete CDR3 DNA: TGTGCCAGCAGTGTGTGGTTCGCCGGTCAGCCC.